Shown below are 21 T cell receptor beta chains from a single sample sequenced in a study of tumor-infiltrating lymphocytes in primary liver carcinoma. RNA was extracted from whole blood without cell sorting, alongside germline DNA. Total RNA (around 0.45 ug) served as template for TCR beta cDNA synthesis primed by a constant-region primer. Generation of the TCR beta libraries relied on three nested multiplex PCR rounds using slightly modified ARM-PCR. The two initial PCR rounds, ten to eleven cycles each, used TRBV1-TRBV30 forward and C-beta reverse primers. TCRdb independently ran MiXCR on the multiplex PCR reads; one entry per CDR3 protein. The table lists almost 200,000 distinct CDR3 sequences, around 60% of them singletons, with roughly 7% in the top ten. The sequencing input was peripheral blood. The receptors were gathered from a woman aged 55-69 years with primary liver carcinoma and hepatitis B virus infection.

Only one count was recorded for this clonotype. This may arise from a read error, as a much more abundant clone is one base away. The chain employs TRBV14 and TRBJ2-7; a weak D match, TRBD2 (5 bases). V dropped 5 bases and J dropped 5 bases, with 10 bases sitting between them. The germline V gene has CDR1 SGHDN and CDR2 FVKESK. The CDR3 spans 12 residues. The CDR3: CASSEGFHEQYF. The CDR3 DNA is TGTGCCAGCAGCGAGGGTTTCCACGAGCAGTACTTC.

As to this clonotype: One end of the junction fails to match germline, which may point to a read error. The J gene is TRBJ2-5, the V gene TRBV10-3, with D perhaps TRBD2 (5 bases). Germline V gives CDR1 ENHRY, CDR2 SYGVKD. The CDR3 spans 14 residues. The CDR3 DNA follows: TGTGTCATCAGTGGAGCGGCCCTGACAGAGACCCAGTACTTC. Its protein is CVISGAALTETQYF.

Details on this clonotype: One end of the junction is discordant with germline, which a read error may explain. The chain combines TRBV7-9 with TRBJ2-2, with TRBD1 matching 10 bases. CDR1 is SEHNR and CDR2 is FQNEAQ in the germline V gene (reference sequence). The CDR3 is 19 amino acids. CDR3 loop: CASSPLPGQGKGNTGKLFF. The DNA for the CDR3 is TGTGCCAGCAGCCCCCTGCCGGGACAGGGGAAAGGGAACACCGGGAAGCTGTTTTTT.

This rearrangement joins TRBV7-8 to TRBJ1-3; D uncertain. The CDR3 runs 13 residues. V was clipped by 3 bases and J by 1 base, with 4 bases between them. Germline V gene lookup returns CDR1 SGHVS and CDR2 FQNEAQ. In DNA, the CDR3 is TGTGCCAGCAGCTTCGGGTCTGGAAACACCATATATTTT. Translated, it gives CASSFGSGNTIYF.

The chain employs TRBV28 and TRBJ2-7, with no clear D. The CDR3 runs to 13 residues. Per the germline V gene, CDR1 is MDHEN and CDR2 is SYDVKM. The V gene lost 4 bases and the J gene lost 6 bases, with 13 bases spanning the gap. DNA of the CDR3: TGTGCCAGCAGTTCTCCCCCCATATTCGAGCAGTACTTC. It specifies CASSSPPIFEQYF.

In DNA, the CDR3 is TGTGCCAGTACCGCTTGGGCTTCGGATAACCGTCCCGGGGAGCTGTTTTTT. The encoded protein is CASTAWASDNRPGELFF. V gene TRBV19 combines with J gene TRBJ2-2, with D unresolved. V lost 7 bases, J lost 6 bases, and 24 bases lay in between. The CDR3 contains 17 residues. In germline, CDR1 is LNHDA, CDR2 SQIVND (reference sequence).

Of note for this clonotype: A single base separates this from a much larger clone, so it may be a read error. The chain is built from TRBV12-3 or TRBV12-4 and TRBJ1-2; D is unclear. The CDR3 is 14 amino acids. CDR3 sequence (DNA): TGTGCCAACAGTTTCCCTCAACTGGACTATGGCTACACCTTC. It codes for CANSFPQLDYGYTF.

A word on this clonotype: A much more abundant neighbour one base away suggests this may be a read error. The rearrangement uses TRBV6-5 and TRBJ2-7; 7 bases align to TRBD2. The V gene end was trimmed by 6 bases and the J gene end by 0 bases; junction bases not matched to a gene: 5. This CDR3 is built from 14 residues. From germline, CDR1 is MNHEY and CDR2 SVGAGI. For the CDR3, the DNA is TGTGCCAGCAGATTAGCGGGCGGCTCCTACGAGCAGTACTTC. It yields the protein CASRLAGGSYEQYF.

For this clonotype: One end of the junction fails to match germline, which may point to a read error. The genes are TRBV28 and TRBJ1-1; the D is unclear. The germline V gene has CDR1 MDHEN and CDR2 SYDVKM. This CDR3 contains 15 residues. The CDR3 is CTSRASKGWNTEAFF. The CDR3 coding sequence is TGTACCAGCAGAGCCTCGAAGGGCTGGAACACTGAAGCTTTCTTT.

Concerning this clonotype: A read error is possible here, since a much larger clone lies one base away. This CDR3 reads CASSRKRAYEQYF. The CDR3 region has the DNA TGCGCCAGCAGTCGGAAACGGGCCTACGAGCAGTACTTC. The V call is TRBV10-2, the J call TRBJ2-7, with D unresolved. The germline V and J ends were trimmed by 5 bases and 2 bases, with 10 bases remaining between them. Per the germline V gene, CDR1 is WSHSY and CDR2 is SAAADI. This CDR3 region has 13 residues.

This clonotype came up a few times. Because it lacks the conserved phenylalanine or tryptophan at the end, this CDR3 is likely a read error. V is TRBV11-3 and J is TRBJ2-5, with D uncertain. The CDR3 spans 15 residues. The V end was cut by 3 bases, the J end by 2 bases, with 13 bases between. Germline CDR1 reads SGHNT; CDR2 reads YENEEA. The CDR3: CASSFMRGAQETQYI. DNA of the CDR3: TGTGCCAGCAGCTTCATGAGAGGAGCGCAAGAGACCCAGTACATC.

Notes on this clonotype: One junction end does not reproduce the germline sequence, and a read error may be involved. The chain links TRBV11-2 to TRBJ1-2; the D is unclear. Germline V gene sequence: CDR1 SGHAT, CDR2 FQNNGV. The CDR3 consists of 15 residues. The CDR3 nucleotides read TGTGCCAGCAGCTTAGATCCGGGAGCAGTCTATGACTACACTTTC. It specifies CASSLDPGAVYDYTF.

This clonotype was counted ten times or more. The V and J genes are TRBV6-5 and TRBJ2-3, with 11 positions matching TRBD2. The CDR3 extends over 15 amino acids. The V gene end was trimmed by 3 bases and the J gene end by 4 bases; junction bases not matched to a gene: 3. CDR1 is MNHEY and CDR2 is SVGAGI in the germline V gene. CDR3 DNA: TGTGCCAGCAGTTATAGCGGGAGGGGCGCAGATACGCAGTATTTT. Its protein is CASSYSGRGADTQYF.

As concerns this clonotype: At one end, the junction sequence differs from germline, possibly due to a read error. V is TRBV11-3 and J is TRBJ2-1; the match to TRBD2 covers 13 bases. The CDR3 totals 18 residues. Germline CDR1 is SGHNT and CDR2 is YENEEA. The CDR3 nucleotides are TGTGCCAACAGCTTAGATCAACTAGCGGGAGGGTCAGAGAGTGAGCAGTTCTTC. It is translated as CANSLDQLAGGSESEQFF.

Remarks on this clonotype: A junction boundary mismatches the germline segment, possibly from a read error. The genes are TRBV13 and TRBJ2-5; possibly TRBD1 or TRBD2 for D (5 bases each). The CDR3 contains 13 residues. The germline gives CDR1 PRHDT, CDR2 FYEKMQ (reference sequence). In nucleotides, the CDR3 is TGTACCAGCAGCTTGGGGACCGAGGAGACCCAGTACTTC. As protein: CTSSLGTEETQYF.

Of note for this clonotype: This sequence may be a read error, since a much larger clone differs from it by one base. This chain connects TRBV12-3 or TRBV12-4 to TRBJ2-1; 11 bases are a match to TRBD2. The CDR3 runs 15 residues. CDR3 coding DNA: TGTGCCAGCAGCAGACTAGCGGGAATGTACAATGAGCAGTCCTTC. Translating it yields CASSRLAGMYNEQSF.

The table lists this clonotype with a few counts. The chain links TRBV5-1 to TRBJ1-3, with D perhaps TRBD1 (5 bases). Trimming removed 0 bases at V and 0 bases at J, with 10 bases between. From germline, CDR1 is SGHRS and CDR2 YFSETQ. The CDR3 covers 16 residues. DNA for the CDR3: TGCGCCAGCAGCTTGGTTTCGGGGGTCTCTGGAAACACCATATATTTT. As protein: CASSLVSGVSGNTIYF.

This clonotype showed up just once. The CDR3 carries no conserved terminal phenylalanine or tryptophan, so it likely arises from a read error. It is unclear where the CDR3 begins or ends on the DNA, so no DNA is shown, and the CDR3 is as TCRdb lists it. The chain uses TRBV11-2 and TRBJ2-1. The CDR3 totals 15 residues, both ends included. The germline gives CDR1 SGHAT, CDR2 FQNNGV. This CDR3 is CASSLGAESYNEEFL.

Note on this clonotype: Just one base apart from a much larger clone, this may be a read error. This sequence joins TRBV12-3 or TRBV12-4 and TRBJ2-1, with 7 positions matching TRBD1. The V segment lost 5 bases and the J segment 5 bases; nucleotides outside the gene matches: 3. The CDR3 sequence is 13 residues long. CDR3 coding DNA: TGTGCCAGCAGTCCGGGACAGCACAATGAGCAGTTCTTC. Translating gives CASSPGQHNEQFF.

This clonotype was observed a handful of times. The chain has TRBV5-6 and TRBJ1-6; TRBD1 agrees at 7 bases. The CDR3 is 14 residues long. Germline CDR1 is SGHDT and CDR2 is YYEEEE. V gave up 0 bases and J gave up 7 bases; unmatched junction bases: 1. The CDR3 bases are TGTGCCAGCAGCTTGGACAGGGGCAATTCACCCCTCCACTTT. Translating gives CASSLDRGNSPLHF.

Points on this clonotype: The junction departs from the called germline gene at one end, perhaps through a read error. The chain carries TRBV11-2 and TRBJ2-5, with unresolved D. This CDR3 region has 16 residues. Looked up from germline, CDR1 is SGHAT and CDR2 is FQNNGV. The DNA of the CDR3 is TGTGCCAGCAGCTTAGTGCCCCGGGCGTCCCAAGAGACCCTGTACTTC. Its protein product is CASSLVPRASQETLYF.